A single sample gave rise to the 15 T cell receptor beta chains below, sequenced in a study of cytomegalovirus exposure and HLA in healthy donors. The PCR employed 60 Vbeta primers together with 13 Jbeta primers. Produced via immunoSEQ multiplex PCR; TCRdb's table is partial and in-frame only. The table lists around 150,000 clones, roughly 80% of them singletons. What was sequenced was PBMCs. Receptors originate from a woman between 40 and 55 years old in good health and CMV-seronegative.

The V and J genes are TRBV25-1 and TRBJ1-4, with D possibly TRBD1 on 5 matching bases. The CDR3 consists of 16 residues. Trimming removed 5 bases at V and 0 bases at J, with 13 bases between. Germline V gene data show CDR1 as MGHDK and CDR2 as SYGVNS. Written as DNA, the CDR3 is TGTGCCAGCAGTTATGCCAGGGAACCAACTAATGAAAAACTGTTTTTT. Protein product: CASSYAREPTNEKLFF.

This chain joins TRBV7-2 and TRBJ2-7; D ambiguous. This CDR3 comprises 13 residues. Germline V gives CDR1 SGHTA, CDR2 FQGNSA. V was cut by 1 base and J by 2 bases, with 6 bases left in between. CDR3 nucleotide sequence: TGTGCCAGCAGCTTAGACTACCCCTACGAGCAGTACTTC. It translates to CASSLDYPYEQYF.

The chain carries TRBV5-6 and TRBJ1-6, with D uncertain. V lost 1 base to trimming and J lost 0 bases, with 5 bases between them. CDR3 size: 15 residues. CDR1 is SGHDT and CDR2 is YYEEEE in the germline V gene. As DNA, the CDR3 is TGTGCCAGCAGCTTGACTATCTCCTATAATTCACCCCTCCACTTT. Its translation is CASSLTISYNSPLHF.

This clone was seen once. In DNA, the CDR3 is TGTGCCAGCAGCGTAAACCCCTGGCCGGGCCGGGACAGGGGCGAAGTCAGCACAGATACGCAGTATTTT. This gives the protein CASSVNPWPGRDRGEVSTDTQYF. The gene calls are TRBV9 and TRBJ2-3, with 10 nucleotides matching TRBD1. The CDR3 consists of 23 residues. The trim removed 1 base at V and 0 bases at J, leaving 23 bases unmatched. CDR1 is SGDLS, CDR2 YYNGEE, per germline.

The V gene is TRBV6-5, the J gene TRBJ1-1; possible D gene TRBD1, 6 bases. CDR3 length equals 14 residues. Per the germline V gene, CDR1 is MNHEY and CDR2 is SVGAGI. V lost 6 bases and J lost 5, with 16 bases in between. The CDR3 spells CASRHRDILTEAFF. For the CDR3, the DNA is TGTGCCAGCAGACACCGGGACATCCTAACTGAAGCTTTCTTT.

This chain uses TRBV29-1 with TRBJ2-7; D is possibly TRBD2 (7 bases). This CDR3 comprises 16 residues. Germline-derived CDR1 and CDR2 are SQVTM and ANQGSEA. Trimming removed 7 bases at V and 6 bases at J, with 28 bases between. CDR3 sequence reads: CSAMGGRGARGAEQYF. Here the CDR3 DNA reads TGCAGCGCAATGGGGGGGAGGGGGGCCCGGGGGGCCGAGCAGTACTTC.

The CDR3 reads CASSEGWGTGGYEQYF. The CDR3 region has the DNA TGTGCCAGCAGTGAAGGTTGGGGGACAGGGGGCTACGAGCAGTACTTC. The rearrangement joins TRBV6-1 to TRBJ2-7; the match to TRBD1 covers 11 bases. The length of the CDR3 is 16 residues. Germline assignment: CDR1 MNHNS and CDR2 SASEGT. V lost 1 base to trimming and J lost 3 bases; unmatched junction nucleotides: 5.

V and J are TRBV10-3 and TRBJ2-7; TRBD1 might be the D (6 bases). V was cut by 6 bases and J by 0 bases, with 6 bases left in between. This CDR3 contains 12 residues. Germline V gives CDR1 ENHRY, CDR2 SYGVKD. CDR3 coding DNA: TGTGCCATCAGGGACAGCTCCTACGAGCAGTACTTC. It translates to CAIRDSSYEQYF.

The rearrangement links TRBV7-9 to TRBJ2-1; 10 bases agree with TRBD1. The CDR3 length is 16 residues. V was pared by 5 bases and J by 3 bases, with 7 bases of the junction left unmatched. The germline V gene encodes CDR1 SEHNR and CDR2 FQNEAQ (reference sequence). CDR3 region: CASSGTGVRGYNEQFF. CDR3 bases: TGTGCCAGCAGCGGGACAGGGGTTAGGGGCTACAATGAGCAGTTCTTC.

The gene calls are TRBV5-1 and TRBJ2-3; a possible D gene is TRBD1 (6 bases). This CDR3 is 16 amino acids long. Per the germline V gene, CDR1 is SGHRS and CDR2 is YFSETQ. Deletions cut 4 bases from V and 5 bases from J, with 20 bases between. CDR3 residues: CASSERGFLGGDTQYF. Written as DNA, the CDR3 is TGCGCCAGCAGCGAGAGGGGGTTTCTAGGGGGAGATACGCAGTATTTT.

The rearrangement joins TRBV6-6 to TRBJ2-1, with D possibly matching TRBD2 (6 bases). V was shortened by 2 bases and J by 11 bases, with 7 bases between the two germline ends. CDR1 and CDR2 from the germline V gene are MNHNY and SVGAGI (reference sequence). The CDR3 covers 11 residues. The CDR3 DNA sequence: TGTGCCAGCAGTTACGGGACTCAGCAGTTCTTC. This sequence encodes CASSYGTQQFF.

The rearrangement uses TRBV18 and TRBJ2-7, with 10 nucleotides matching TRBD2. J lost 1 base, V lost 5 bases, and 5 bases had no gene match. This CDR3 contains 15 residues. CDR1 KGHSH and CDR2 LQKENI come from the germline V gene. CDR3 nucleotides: TGTGCCAGCTCAGGTGGGACTAGCGTATCCTACGAGCAGTACTTC. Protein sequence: CASSGGTSVSYEQYF.

The CDR3, as DNA: TGTGCCAGCAGCTTGCTCCTTCTCTCGAACACTGAAGCTTTCTTT. Translated: CASSLLLLSNTEAFF. This chain links TRBV5-5 with TRBJ1-1, with D unclear. Germline V gene sequence: CDR1 SGHKS, CDR2 YYEKEE (reference sequence). V dropped 1 base and J dropped 1 base, with 11 bases sitting between them. This CDR3 is 15 amino acids long.

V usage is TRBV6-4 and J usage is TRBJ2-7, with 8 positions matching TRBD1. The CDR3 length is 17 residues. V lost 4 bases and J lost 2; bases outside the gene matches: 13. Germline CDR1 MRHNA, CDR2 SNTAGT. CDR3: CASSAPTDREFTYEQYF. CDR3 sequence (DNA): TGTGCCAGCAGTGCCCCTACGGACAGGGAATTTACCTACGAGCAGTACTTC.

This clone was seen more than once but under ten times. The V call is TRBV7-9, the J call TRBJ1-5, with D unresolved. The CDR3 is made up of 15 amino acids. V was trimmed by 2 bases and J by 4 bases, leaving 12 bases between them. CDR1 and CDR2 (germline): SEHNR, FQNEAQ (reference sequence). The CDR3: CASSLPGGNNQPQHF. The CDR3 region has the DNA TGTGCCAGCAGCTTACCCGGCGGGAATAATCAGCCCCAGCATTTT.